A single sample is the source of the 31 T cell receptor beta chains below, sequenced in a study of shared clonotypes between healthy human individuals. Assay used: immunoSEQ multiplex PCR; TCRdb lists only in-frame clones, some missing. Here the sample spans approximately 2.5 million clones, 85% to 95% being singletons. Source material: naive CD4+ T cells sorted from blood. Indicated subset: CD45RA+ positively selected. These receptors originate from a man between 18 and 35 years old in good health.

CDR3 in DNA: TGTGCCAGCAGCCCAACACTCTTACAGGGAGTAACCTATGGCTACACCTTC. Its translation: CASSPTLLQGVTYGYTF. The chain carries TRBV5-4 and TRBJ1-2; D is possibly TRBD1 (6 bases). V shed 4 bases and J shed 4 bases, with 23 bases lying between them. The CDR3 is 17 residues long. Germline values: CDR1 SGHNT, CDR2 YYREEE (reference sequence).

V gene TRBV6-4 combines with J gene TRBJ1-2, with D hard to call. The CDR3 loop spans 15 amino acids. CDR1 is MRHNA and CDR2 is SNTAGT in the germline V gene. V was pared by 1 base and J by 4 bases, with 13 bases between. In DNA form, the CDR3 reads TGTGCCAGCAGTGACTTAGCGGGGAGTGCCTATGGCTACACCTTC. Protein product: CASSDLAGSAYGYTF.

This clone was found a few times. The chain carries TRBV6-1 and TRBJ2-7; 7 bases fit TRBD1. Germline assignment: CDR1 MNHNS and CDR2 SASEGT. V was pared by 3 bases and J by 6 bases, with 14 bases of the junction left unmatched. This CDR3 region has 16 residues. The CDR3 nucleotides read TGTGCCAGCAGTGAGAATCTAGGACAGGCCCTTCTCGAGCAGTACTTC. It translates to CASSENLGQALLEQYF.

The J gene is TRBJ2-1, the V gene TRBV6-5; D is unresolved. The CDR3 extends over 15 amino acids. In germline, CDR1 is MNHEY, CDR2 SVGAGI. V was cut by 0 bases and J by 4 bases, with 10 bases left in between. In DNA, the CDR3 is TGTGCCAGCAGTTACTCGTTCGGACCGTACAATGAGCAGTTCTTC. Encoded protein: CASSYSFGPYNEQFF.

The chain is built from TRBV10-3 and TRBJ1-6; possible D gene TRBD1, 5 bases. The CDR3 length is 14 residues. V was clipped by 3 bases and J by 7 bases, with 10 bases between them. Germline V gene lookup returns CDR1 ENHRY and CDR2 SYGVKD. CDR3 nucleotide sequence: TGTGCCATCAGTGAAAGGGGTAAAAATTCACCCCTCCACTTT. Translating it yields CAISERGKNSPLHF.

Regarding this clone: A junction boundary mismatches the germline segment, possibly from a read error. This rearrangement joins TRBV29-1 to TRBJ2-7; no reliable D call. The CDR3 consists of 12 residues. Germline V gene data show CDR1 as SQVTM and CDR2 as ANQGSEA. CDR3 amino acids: CSVQQASFEQYF. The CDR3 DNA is TGCAGCGTCCAACAAGCTTCCTTCGAGCAGTACTTC.

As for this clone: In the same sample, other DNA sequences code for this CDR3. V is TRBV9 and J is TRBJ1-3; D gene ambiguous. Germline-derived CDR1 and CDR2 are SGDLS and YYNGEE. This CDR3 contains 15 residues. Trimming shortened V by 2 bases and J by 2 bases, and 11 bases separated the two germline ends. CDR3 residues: CASSVSGGPGNTIYF. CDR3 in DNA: TGTGCCAGCAGCGTTTCCGGAGGTCCTGGAAACACCATATATTTT.

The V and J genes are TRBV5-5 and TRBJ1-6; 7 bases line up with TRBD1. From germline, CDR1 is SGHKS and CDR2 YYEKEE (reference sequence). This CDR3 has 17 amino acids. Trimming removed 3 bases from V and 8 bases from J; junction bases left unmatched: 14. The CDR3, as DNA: TGTGCCAGCAGCTCTAATTACTGGACAGGCCTGGATTCACCCCTCCACTTT. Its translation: CASSSNYWTGLDSPLHF.

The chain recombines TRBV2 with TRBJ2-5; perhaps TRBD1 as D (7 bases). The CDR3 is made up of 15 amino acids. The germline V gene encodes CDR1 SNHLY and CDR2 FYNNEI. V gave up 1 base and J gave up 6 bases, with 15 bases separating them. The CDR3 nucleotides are TGTGCCAGCAGTGAAGAGGAGGGGGCCGGGAAGACCCAGTACTTC. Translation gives CASSEEEGAGKTQYF.

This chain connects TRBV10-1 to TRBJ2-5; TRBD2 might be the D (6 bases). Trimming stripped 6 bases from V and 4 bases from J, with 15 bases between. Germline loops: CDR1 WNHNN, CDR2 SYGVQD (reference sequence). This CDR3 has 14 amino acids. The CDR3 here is CASSSGRRGETQYF. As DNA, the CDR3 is TGCGCCAGCAGCTCCGGACGGCGGGGAGAGACCCAGTACTTC.

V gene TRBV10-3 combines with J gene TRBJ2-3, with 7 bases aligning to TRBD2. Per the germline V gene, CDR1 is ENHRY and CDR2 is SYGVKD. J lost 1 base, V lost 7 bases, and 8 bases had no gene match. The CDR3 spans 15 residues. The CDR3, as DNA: TGTGCCATCACGAACGGGGAGGGAGGCACAGATACGCAGTATTTT. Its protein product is CAITNGEGGTDTQYF.

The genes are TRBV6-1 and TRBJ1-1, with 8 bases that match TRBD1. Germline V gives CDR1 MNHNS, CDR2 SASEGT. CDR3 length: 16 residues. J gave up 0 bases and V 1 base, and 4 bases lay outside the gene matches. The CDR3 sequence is CASSEGTGTLNTEAFF. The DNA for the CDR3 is TGTGCCAGCAGTGAAGGGACAGGGACCCTGAACACTGAAGCTTTCTTT.

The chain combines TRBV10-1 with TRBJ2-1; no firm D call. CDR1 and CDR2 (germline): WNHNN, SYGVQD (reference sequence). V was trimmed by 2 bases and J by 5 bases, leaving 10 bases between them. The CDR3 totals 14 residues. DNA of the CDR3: TGCGCCAGCAGTGAGGGTAGATTCAACAATGAGCAGTTCTTC. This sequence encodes CASSEGRFNNEQFF.

Here the CDR3 DNA reads TGTGCCAGCAGCGTAAGGCAGGGAGAGGCCGGGGAGCTGTTTTTT. This sequence encodes CASSVRQGEAGELFF. The V and J genes are TRBV9 and TRBJ2-2; D is tentatively TRBD1 or TRBD2 (5 bases each). V gave up 1 base and J gave up 6 bases, with 13 bases separating them. Per the germline V gene, CDR1 is SGDLS and CDR2 is YYNGEE. The CDR3 is 15 residues long.

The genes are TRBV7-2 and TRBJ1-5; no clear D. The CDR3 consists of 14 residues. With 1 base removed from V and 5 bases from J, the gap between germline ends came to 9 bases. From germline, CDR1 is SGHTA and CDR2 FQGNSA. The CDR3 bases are TGTGCCAGCAGCTTAGGTTCGTCCGATCAGCCCCAGCATTTT. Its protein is CASSLGSSDQPQHF.

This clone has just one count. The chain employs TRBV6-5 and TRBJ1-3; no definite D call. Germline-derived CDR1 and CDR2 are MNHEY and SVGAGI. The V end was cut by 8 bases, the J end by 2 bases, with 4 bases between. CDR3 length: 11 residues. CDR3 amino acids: CASGAGNTIYF. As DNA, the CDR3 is TGTGCCAGCGGCGCTGGAAACACCATATATTTT.

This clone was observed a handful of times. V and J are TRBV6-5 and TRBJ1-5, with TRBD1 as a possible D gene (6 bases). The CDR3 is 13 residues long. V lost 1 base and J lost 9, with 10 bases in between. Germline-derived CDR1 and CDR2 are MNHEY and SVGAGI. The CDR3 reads CASSYYQGRPQHF. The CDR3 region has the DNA TGTGCCAGCAGTTACTATCAGGGGAGGCCCCAGCATTTT.

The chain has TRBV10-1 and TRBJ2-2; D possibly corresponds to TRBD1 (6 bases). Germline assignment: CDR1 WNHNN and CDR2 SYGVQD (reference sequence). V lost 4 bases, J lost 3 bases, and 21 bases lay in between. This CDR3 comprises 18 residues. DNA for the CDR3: TGCGCCAGCAGTGGGAAAATACAGGGAAGGGTCGACACCGGGGAGCTGTTTTTT. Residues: CASSGKIQGRVDTGELFF.

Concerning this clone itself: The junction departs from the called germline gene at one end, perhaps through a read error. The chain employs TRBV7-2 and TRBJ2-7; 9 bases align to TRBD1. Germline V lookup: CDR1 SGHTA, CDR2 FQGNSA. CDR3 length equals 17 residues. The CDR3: CASSVAGTGLGRNERYF. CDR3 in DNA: TGTGCCAGCAGCGTAGCCGGGACAGGGCTCGGGAGGAACGAGCGGTACTTC.

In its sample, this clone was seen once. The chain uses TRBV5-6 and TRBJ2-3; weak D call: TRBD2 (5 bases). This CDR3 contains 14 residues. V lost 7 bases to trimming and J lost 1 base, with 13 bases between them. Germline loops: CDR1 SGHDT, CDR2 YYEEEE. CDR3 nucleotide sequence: TGTGCCAGCCTAATCGTAGCGCGCACAGATACGCAGTATTTT. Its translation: CASLIVARTDTQYF.

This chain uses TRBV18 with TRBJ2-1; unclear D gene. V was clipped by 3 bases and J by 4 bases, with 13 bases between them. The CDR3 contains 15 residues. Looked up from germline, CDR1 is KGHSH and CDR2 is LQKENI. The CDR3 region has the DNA TGTGCCAGCTCACCCCTCACGGAGACTTACAATGAGCAGTTCTTC. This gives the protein CASSPLTETYNEQFF.

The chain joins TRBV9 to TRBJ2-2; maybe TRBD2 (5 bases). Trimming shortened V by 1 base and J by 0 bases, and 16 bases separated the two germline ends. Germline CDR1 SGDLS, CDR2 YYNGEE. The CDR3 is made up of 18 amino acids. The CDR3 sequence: CASSVSEGSFANTGELFF. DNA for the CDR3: TGTGCCAGCAGCGTATCAGAGGGCTCGTTCGCGAACACCGGGGAGCTGTTTTTT.

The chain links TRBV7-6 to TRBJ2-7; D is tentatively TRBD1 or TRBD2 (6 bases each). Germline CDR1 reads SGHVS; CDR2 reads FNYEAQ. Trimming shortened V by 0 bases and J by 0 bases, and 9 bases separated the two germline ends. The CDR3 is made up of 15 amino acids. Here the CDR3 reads CASSLAGGLSYEQYF. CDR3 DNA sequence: TGTGCCAGCAGCTTAGCAGGGGGGCTCTCCTACGAGCAGTACTTC.

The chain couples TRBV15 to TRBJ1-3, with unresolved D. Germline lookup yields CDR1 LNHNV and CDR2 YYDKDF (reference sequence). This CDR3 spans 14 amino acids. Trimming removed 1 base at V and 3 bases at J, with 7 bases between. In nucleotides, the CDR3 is TGTGCCACCAGCAGAGGGCAGGATGGAAACACCATATATTTT. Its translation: CATSRGQDGNTIYF.

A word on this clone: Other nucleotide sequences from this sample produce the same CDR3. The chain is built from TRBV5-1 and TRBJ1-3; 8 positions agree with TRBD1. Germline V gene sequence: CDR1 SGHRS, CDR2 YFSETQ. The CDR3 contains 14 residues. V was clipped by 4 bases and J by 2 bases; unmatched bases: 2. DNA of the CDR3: TGCGCCAGCAGCCCGGACAGGGCTGGAAACACCATATATTTT. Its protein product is CASSPDRAGNTIYF. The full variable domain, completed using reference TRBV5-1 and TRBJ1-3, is KAGVTQTPRYLIKTRGQQVTLSCSPISGHRSVSWYQQTPGQGLQFLFEYFSETQRNKGNFPGRFSGRQFSNSRSEMNVSTLELGDSALYLCASSPDRAGNTIYFGEGSWLTVV.

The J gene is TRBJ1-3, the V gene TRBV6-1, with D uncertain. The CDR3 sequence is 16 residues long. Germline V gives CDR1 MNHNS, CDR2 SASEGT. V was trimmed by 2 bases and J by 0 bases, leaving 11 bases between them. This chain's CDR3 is CASSEPGSPSGNTIYF. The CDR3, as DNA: TGTGCCAGCAGTGAACCCGGGTCCCCCTCTGGAAACACCATATATTTT.

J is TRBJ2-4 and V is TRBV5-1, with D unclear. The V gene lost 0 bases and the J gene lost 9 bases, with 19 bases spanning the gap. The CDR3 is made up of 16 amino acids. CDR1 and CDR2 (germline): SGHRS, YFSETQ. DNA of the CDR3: TGCGCCAGCAGCTTGGGAGGACCTACAACGGGTGGCATTCAGTACTTC. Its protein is CASSLGGPTTGGIQYF.

DNA of the CDR3: TGTGCCAGCAGTGCCTCCTCCGGGACATTCTCCTACGAGCAGTACTTC. The encoded protein is CASSASSGTFSYEQYF. The rearrangement uses TRBV6-1 and TRBJ2-7; D perhaps matches TRBD1 (6 bases). The CDR3 runs 16 residues. Trimming cost V 4 bases and J 0 bases, with 16 bases left between them. Germline CDR1 MNHNS, CDR2 SASEGT.

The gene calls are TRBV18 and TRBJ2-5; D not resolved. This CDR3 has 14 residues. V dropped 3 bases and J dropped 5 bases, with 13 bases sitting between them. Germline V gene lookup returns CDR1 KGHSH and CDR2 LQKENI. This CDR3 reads CASSPLGVGETQYF. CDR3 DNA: TGTGCCAGCTCACCTCTCGGCGTGGGGGAGACCCAGTACTTC. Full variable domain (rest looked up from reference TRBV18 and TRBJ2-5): NAGVMQNPRHLVRRRGQEARLRCSPMKGHSHVYWYRQLPEEGLKFMVYLQKENIIDESGMPKERFSAEFPKEGPSILRIQQVVRGDSAAYFCASSPLGVGETQYFGPGTRLLVL.

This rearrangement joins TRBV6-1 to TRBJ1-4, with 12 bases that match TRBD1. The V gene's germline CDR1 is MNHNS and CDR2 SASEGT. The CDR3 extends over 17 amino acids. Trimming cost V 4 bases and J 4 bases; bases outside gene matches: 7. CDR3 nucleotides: TGTGCCAGCAGTGCTGGGACAGGGGGCTACGGTAATGAAAAACTGTTTTTT. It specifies CASSAGTGGYGNEKLFF.

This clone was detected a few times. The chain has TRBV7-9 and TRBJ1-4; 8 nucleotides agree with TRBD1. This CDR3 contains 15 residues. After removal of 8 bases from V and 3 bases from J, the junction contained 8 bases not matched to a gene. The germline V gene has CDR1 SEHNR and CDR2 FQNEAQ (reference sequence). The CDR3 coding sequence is TGTGCCAGCCGCCCCCGACAGGGGCCTAATGAAAAACTGTTTTTT. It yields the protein CASRPRQGPNEKLFF.